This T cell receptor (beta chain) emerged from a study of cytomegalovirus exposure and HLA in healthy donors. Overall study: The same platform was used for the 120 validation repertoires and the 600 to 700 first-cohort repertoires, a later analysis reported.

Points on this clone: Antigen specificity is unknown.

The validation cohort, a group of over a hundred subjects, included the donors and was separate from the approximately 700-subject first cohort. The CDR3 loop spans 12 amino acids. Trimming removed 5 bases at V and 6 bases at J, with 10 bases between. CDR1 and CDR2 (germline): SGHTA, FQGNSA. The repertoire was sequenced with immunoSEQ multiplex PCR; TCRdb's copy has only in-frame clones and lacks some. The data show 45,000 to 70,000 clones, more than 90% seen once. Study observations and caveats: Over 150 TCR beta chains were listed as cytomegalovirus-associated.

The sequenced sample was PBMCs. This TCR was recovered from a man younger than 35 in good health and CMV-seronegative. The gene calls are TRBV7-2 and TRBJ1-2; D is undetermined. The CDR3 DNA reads TGTGCCAGCAGCCGGGGAGGGCATGGCTACACCTTC. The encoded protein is CASSRGGHGYTF.